This TCR beta chain is from a study of cytomegalovirus exposure and HLA in healthy donors. Study-wide findings and caveats: Researchers reported that a few CMV-associated chains were confirmed in vitro as CMV antigen-specific. A prior analysis recorded that most TCR beta V segments were productive about 87% or about 30% of the time. In a later analysis, TCR beta V- and J-gene trimming was associated with a missense DCLRE1C variant. Cytomegalovirus association was listed for 170 or so TCR beta chains.

This CDR3 comprises 18 residues. The J segment lost 9 bases and the V segment lost 5 bases, leaving 18 bases of the junction unmatched. CDR1 and CDR2 (germline): LNHDA, SQIVND (reference sequence). This PCR relied on a set of 60 Vbeta primers and 13 Jbeta primers. Data came from immunoSEQ multiplex PCR; TCRdb stores just in-frame clones and leaves some out. The repertoire holds 150,000 to 200,000 clones, with about 87% as singletons. Concerning this clone itself: Antigen: not known.

Sequenced: PBMCs. The rearrangement joins TRBV19 to TRBJ2-1, with 11 bases lining up with TRBD1. The receptor comes from a woman under 30 in good health and CMV-seronegative. The DNA for the CDR3 is TGTGCCAGTAGTGCCGGGACAGGGGGACGAGGGGCCGTTAGTGAGCAGTTCTTC. Residues: CASSAGTGGRGAVSEQFF.